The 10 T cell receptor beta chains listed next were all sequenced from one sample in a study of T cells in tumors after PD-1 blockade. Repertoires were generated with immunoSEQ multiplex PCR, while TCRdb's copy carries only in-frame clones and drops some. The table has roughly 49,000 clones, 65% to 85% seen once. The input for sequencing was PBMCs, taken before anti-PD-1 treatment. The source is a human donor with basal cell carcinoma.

CDR3 nucleotides: TGTGCCAGCTCACCCGGACTAGCGGGGGCCCACAGCTACGAGCAGTACTTC. Protein product: CASSPGLAGAHSYEQYF. The chain carries TRBV18 and TRBJ2-7, with 13 bases identical to TRBD2. The junction had 8 bases not matched to a gene; V was cut back by 3 bases and J by 3 bases. The CDR3 consists of 17 residues. CDR1 is KGHSH and CDR2 is LQKENI in the germline V gene.

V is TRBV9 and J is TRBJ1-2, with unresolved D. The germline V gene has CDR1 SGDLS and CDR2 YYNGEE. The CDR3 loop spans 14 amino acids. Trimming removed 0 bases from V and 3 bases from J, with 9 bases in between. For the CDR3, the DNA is TGTGCCAGCAGCGTAGGGGTCGACCACTATGGCTACACCTTC. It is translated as CASSVGVDHYGYTF.

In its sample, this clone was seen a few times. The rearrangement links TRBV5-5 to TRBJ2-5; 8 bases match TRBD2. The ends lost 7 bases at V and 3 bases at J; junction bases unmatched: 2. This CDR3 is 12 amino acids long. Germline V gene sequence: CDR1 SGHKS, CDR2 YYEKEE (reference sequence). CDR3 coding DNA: TGTGCCAGCTCGCGGGGGGAAGAGACCCAGTACTTC. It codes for CASSRGEETQYF.

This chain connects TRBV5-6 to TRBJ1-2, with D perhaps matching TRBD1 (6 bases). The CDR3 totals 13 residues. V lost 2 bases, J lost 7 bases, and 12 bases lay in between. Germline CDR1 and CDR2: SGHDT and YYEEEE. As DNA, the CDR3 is TGTGCCAGCAGCTTCGGAGGGGGTAGTGGCTACACCTTC. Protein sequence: CASSFGGGSGYTF.

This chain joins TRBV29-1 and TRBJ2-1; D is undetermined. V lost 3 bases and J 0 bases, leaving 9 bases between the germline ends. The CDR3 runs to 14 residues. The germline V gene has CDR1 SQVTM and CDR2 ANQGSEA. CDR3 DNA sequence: TGCAGCGTTGAGACACGTAACTCCTACAATGAGCAGTTCTTC. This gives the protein CSVETRNSYNEQFF.

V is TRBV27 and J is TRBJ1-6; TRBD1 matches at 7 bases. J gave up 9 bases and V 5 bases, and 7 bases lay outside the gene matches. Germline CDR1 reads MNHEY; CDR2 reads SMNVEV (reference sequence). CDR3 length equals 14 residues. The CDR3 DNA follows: TGTGCCAGCAGTCGCCCAGACAGGGCTTCACCCCTCCACTTT. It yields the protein CASSRPDRASPLHF.

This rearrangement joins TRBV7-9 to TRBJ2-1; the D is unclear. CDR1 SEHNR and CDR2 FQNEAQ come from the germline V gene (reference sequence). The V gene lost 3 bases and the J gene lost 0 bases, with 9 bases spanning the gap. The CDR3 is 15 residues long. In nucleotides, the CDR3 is TGTGCCAGCAGCTTTTCGGCTGACTCCTACAATGAGCAGTTCTTC. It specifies CASSFSADSYNEQFF.

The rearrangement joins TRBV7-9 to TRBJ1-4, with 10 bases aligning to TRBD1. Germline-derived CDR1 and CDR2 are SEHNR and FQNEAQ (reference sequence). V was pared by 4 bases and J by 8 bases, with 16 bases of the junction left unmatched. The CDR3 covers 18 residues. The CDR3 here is CASSSSRDRGGGAEKLFF. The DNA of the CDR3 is TGTGCCAGCAGCTCGTCCCGGGACAGGGGAGGAGGCGCCGAAAAACTGTTTTTT.

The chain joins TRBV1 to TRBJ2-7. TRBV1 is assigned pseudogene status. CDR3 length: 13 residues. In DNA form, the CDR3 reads TGCACCAGCAGCCAAGTACGGAACTACGAGCAGTACTTC. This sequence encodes CTSSQVRNYEQYF.

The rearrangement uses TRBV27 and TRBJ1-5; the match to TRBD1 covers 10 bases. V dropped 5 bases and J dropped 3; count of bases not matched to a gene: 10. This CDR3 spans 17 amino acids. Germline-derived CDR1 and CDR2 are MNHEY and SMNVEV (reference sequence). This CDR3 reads CASSTGTGVAFNQPQHF. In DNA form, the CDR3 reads TGTGCCAGCAGTACCGGGACAGGGGTGGCCTTCAATCAGCCCCAGCATTTT.